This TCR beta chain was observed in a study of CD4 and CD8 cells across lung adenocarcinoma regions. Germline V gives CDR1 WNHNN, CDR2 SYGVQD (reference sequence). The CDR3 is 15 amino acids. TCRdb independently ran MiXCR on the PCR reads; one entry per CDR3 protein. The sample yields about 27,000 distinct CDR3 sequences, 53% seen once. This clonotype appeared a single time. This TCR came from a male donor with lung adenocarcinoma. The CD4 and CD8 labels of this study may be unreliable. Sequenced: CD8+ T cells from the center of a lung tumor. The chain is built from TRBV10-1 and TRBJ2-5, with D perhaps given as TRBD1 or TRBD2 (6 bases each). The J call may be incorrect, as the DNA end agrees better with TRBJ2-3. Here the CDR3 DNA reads TGCGCCAGCGGGGACGGGGGCCGTGGCCAAGAGACCCAGTATTTT. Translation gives CASGDGGRGQETQYF.